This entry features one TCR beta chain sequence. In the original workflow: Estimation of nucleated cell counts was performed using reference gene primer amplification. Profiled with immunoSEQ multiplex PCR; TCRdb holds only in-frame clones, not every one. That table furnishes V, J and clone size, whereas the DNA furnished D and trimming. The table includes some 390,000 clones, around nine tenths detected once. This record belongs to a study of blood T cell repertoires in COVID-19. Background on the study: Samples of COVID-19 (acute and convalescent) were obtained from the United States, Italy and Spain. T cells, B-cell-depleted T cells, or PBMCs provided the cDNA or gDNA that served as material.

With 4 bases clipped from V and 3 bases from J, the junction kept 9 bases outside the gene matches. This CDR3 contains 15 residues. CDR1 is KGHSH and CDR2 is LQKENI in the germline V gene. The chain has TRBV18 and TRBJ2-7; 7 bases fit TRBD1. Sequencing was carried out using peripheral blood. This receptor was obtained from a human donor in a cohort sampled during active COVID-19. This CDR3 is CASSRVGQLNYEQYF. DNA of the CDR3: TGTGCCAGCTCACGAGTGGGACAGCTTAACTACGAGCAGTACTTC.